Sequencing of this TCR beta chain was carried out in a study of STAT3 mutations in large granular lymphocyte leukemia. About the study: Roughly 42% of treated T-LGLL patients showed hematologic response to immunosuppression. Study results and caveats: After therapy, about 35% of the 18 patients switched clonotypes, all new clones STAT3 wild type. In T-cell large granular lymphocyte leukemia, about half of patients showed multiple immunodominant subclonotypes. Suggested: STAT3 mutation was not the ancestral event for these clonal expansions. Treatment regimens differed across patients between samplings.

Libraries were prepared by immunoSEQ multiplex PCR; TCRdb keeps only in-frame clonotypes and omits some of them. The sample holds more than 4,000 clones, less than 75% seen once. This clone was seen once. As yet, its antigen is unknown. The CDR3 runs to 14 residues. Trimming took 1 base from V and 3 from J, leaving 9 bases between them. The germline gives CDR1 LNHNV, CDR2 YYDKDF (reference sequence). This clonotype was sampled from a man between 60 and 75 years old with T-cell large granular lymphocyte leukemia. Some clones in this sample may be carry-over from other donors' samples. Sequencing was done on a sample of peripheral blood mononuclear cells. This rearrangement joins TRBV15 to TRBJ1-1; D ambiguous. This CDR3 is CATSRGGRDTEAFF. DNA of the CDR3: TGTGCCACCAGCAGAGGCGGGCGGGACACTGAAGCTTTCTTT. Full variable domain (rest looked up from reference TRBV15 and TRBJ1-1): DAMVIQNPRYQVTQFGKPVTLSCSQTLNHNVMYWYQQKSSQAPKLLFHYYDKDFNNEADTPDNFQSRRPNTSFCFLDIRSPGLGDTAMYLCATSRGGRDTEAFFGQGTRLTVV.